The subject of this entry is one T cell receptor beta chain. What it binds is not known. This entry belongs to a study of cytomegalovirus exposure and HLA in healthy donors. Study-level background: Drawn from HLA-typed donors, tens of millions of unique TCRs were held in an early data release. Study-level findings and limits: A cluster of highly shared sequence variants was likely a sequencing artifact.

The germline V gene has CDR1 MNHEY and CDR2 SMNVEV (reference sequence). The CDR3 contains 14 residues. Trimming cost V 5 bases and J 13 bases; bases outside gene matches: 13. A multiplex PCR was run with 60 Vbeta primers and 13 Jbeta primers. Sequenced by immunoSEQ multiplex PCR; TCRdb stores in-frame clones only, minus some. Here the sample spans some 140,000 clones, approximately 80% being singletons. This receptor was obtained from a man aged 30 to 39 in good health and CMV-seropositive. Sample: PBMCs. J is TRBJ2-1 and V is TRBV27; 8 nucleotides line up with TRBD2. CDR3 residues: CASSPEGPSGRQFF. CDR3 nucleotide sequence: TGTGCCAGCAGTCCTGAAGGGCCAAGCGGGAGACAGTTCTTC.